This TCR beta chain emerged from a study of cytomegalovirus exposure and HLA in healthy donors. The PCR made use of 60 Vbeta and 13 Jbeta primers. TCRdb's copy holds only in-frame clones and misses some; the assay was immunoSEQ multiplex PCR. The table has 150,000 to 200,000 clones, about 83% seen once. Germline V CDR1 and CDR2: SGHNT, YYREEE (reference sequence). V gave up 3 bases and J gave up 0 bases, with 15 bases separating them. CDR3 size: 16 residues. The V and J genes are TRBV5-4 and TRBJ2-5; perhaps TRBD1 as D (6 bases). This sequence originates from a man in his forties in good health and CMV-seropositive. Sequenced input: PBMCs. The CDR3 reads CASSSTGQSYQETQYF. The CDR3 nucleotides are TGTGCCAGCAGCTCTACAGGACAGAGCTACCAAGAGACCCAGTACTTC. The full variable domain, completed using reference TRBV5-4 and TRBJ2-5, is ETGVTQSPTHLIKTRGQQVTLRCSSQSGHNTVSWYQQALGQGPQFIFQYYREEENGRGNFPPRFSGLQFPNYSSELNVNALELDDSALYLCASSSTGQSYQETQYFGPGTRLLVL.